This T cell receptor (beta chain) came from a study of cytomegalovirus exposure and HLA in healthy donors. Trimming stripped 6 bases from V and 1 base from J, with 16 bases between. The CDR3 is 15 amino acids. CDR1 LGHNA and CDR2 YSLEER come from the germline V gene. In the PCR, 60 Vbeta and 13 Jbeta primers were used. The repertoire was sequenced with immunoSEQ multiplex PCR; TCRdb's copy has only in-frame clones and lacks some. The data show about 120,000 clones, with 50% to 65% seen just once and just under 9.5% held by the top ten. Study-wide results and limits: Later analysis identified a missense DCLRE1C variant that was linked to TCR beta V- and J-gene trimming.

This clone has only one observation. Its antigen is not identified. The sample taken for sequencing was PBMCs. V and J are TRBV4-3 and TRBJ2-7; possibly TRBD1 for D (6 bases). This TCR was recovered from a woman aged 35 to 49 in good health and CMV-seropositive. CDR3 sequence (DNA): TGCGCCAGCAGTCCATCGGCAGGGGTGTCCTACGAGCAGTACTTC. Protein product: CASSPSAGVSYEQYF.